Listed below are T cell receptor beta chains from one sample, sequenced in a study of blood T cell repertoires in COVID-19. Profiling relied on immunoSEQ multiplex PCR, and the TCRdb table lists in-frame clones only, not all of them. Of 250,000 to 300,000 clones listed, about 89% are singletons. Sequencing was performed on PBMCs or T cells enriched from blood (not recorded which). All receptors come from a man aged 40-50 years who had recovered from COVID-19. The CDR3 runs from the conserved cysteine through the conserved F or W. The D gene is left open where the match is weak. For some rows the clone size is stated as once, few or many, or as a class when expanded; others skip it.

TRBD1	TRBV20-1	TRBJ1-5	-	15	TGCAGTGCTAGTTACAGGGGGCTCAGCAATCAGCCCCAGCATTTT	CSASYRGLSNQPQHF
-	TRBV28	TRBJ2-7	-	14	TGTGCCAGCAGCAAACCAGGGGTCCCCTACGAGCAGTACTTC	CASSKPGVPYEQYF
TRBD1	TRBV9	TRBJ1-2	-	17	TGTGCCAGCAGTGAGATTCGGACAGGGGGCCTAGACTATGGCTACACCTTC	CASSEIRTGGLDYGYTF
-	TRBV27	TRBJ1-1	-	14	TGTGCCAGCAGCGCGAGCGGACCGCACACTGAAGCTTTCTTT	CASSASGPHTEAFF
TRBD2	TRBV5-6	TRBJ2-7	-	15	TGTGCCAGCAGCTATGGGACTAGCGCGGCGGGCGAGCAGTACTTC	CASSYGTSAAGEQYF
TRBD2	TRBV19	TRBJ2-3	-	18	TGTGCCAGTAGAAGATCCCAGCGGGGGGGCCGAGGCACAGATACGCAGTATTTT	CASRRSQRGGRGTDTQYF
TRBD2	TRBV19	TRBJ2-1	-	15	TGTGCCAGTCAAGGAAGCCGGGGGGACTACAATGAGCAGTTCTTC	CASQGSRGDYNEQFF
TRBD2	TRBV20-1	TRBJ2-1	-	16	TGCAGTGCTAGTCCCAGACTAGCGGGGGTGTACAATGAGCAGTTCTTC	CSASPRLAGVYNEQFF
-	TRBV12-3/TRBV12-4	TRBJ1-2	-	12	TGTGCCAGCAGTTTGGGGGAGGTTGGCTACACCTTC	CASSLGEVGYTF
TRBD1	TRBV5-5	TRBJ1-6	few	15	TGTGCCAGCAGCCATGGGACAGTTGATAATTCACCCCTCCACTTT	CASSHGTVDNSPLHF
TRBD1	TRBV25-1	TRBJ2-7	-	14	TGTGCCAGCAGTGAATTTAAGGGGGCGAGCGAGCAGTACTTC	CASSEFKGASEQYF
-	TRBV7-8	TRBJ1-2	-	13	TGTGCCAGCAGCCGGACGGGGGGTTATGGCTACACCTTC	CASSRTGGYGYTF
-	TRBV29-1	TRBJ2-1	-	13	TGCAGCTCCGAAGGTGCCCAGACTTCATGGCAGTTCTTC	CSSEGAQTSWQFF
TRBD1	TRBV18	TRBJ2-3	-	14	TGTGCCAGCTCACTTTACAGGGGCAAGGATACGCAGTATTTT	CASSLYRGKDTQYF
TRBD1	TRBV24-1	TRBJ1-2	-	16	TGTGCCACCAGTGATTTTTCCGGGACAGGGGACTATGGCTACACCTTC	CATSDFSGTGDYGYTF
-	TRBV9	TRBJ2-7	few	15	TGTGCCAGCAGCGTAGACACAGGGCCCACCTACGAGCAGTACTTC	CASSVDTGPTYEQYF
-	TRBV6-5	TRBJ2-2	once	15	TGTGCCAGCACCAAGTTGGGGGCTTGGACCGGGGAGCTGTTTTTT	CASTKLGAWTGELFF
TRBD2	TRBV18	TRBJ2-7	-	17	TGTGCCAGCTCACCTAGCGGGAGGGCCCGCAACTCCTACGAGCAGTACTTC	CASSPSGRARNSYEQYF
-	TRBV2	TRBJ1-6	-	11	TGTGCCAGCAAATCGGGAGCCCTTCTCCACTTT	CASKSGALLHF
-	TRBV5-1	TRBJ2-5	once	14	TGCGCCAGCAGTCCAGGGTTCGTCGAAGAGACCCAGTACTTC	CASSPGFVEETQYF
TRBD2	TRBV27	TRBJ2-7	-	14	TGTGCCAGCAGGTTGGCGGGGGGGCAGTACGAGCAGTACTTC	CASRLAGGQYEQYF
-	TRBV12-3/TRBV12-4	TRBJ1-2	-	13	TGTGCCAGCAGTCCATACAGAAACTATGGCTACACCTTC	CASSPYRNYGYTF
-	TRBV18	TRBJ2-7	once	16	TGTGCCAGCTCACCACCGTCCAGGGGGAGGTTCTACGAGCAGTACTTC	CASSPPSRGRFYEQYF
-	TRBV7-6	TRBJ1-6	-	16	TGTGCCAGCAGCTTAGCTCTAGGAGGGTATAATTCACCCCTCCACTTT	CASSLALGGYNSPLHF
-	TRBV7-8	TRBJ2-7	few	14	TGTGCCAGCAGCTCAGGGAAAGGAGCGTACGAGCAGTACTTC	CASSSGKGAYEQYF
-	TRBV29-1	TRBJ2-1	-	13	TGCAGCGTTGAAGTTGGGGGGTACAATGAGCAGTTCTTC	CSVEVGGYNEQFF
-	TRBV27	TRBJ2-1	-	17	TGTGCCAGCAGTTTATTGGGCCGGGGGAGCTCCTACAATGAGCAGTTCTTC	CASSLLGRGSSYNEQFF
TRBD1	TRBV29-1	TRBJ2-2	-	17	TGCAGCGTCATACCGGACAGGGGGCGAATGGACACCGGGGAGCTGTTTTTT	CSVIPDRGRMDTGELFF
-	TRBV4-2	TRBJ1-2	-	14	TGTGCCAGCAGCCAAATGGACAGCGCCAATGGCTACACCTTC	CASSQMDSANGYTF
TRBD2	TRBV19	TRBJ2-1	-	19	TGTGCCAGTAGTACTCGGACTAGCGGGACCCGGACCGGAAACAATGAGCAGTTCTTC	CASSTRTSGTRTGNNEQFF
TRBD1	TRBV6-5	TRBJ1-1	once	13	TGTGCCAGCGAGGGGGCGGGGTTAACTGAAGCTTTCTTT	CASEGAGLTEAFF
TRBD1	TRBV19	TRBJ1-1	-	15	TGTGCCAGTAGTAAGACAGGGTTGGGGAACACTGAAGCTTTCTTT	CASSKTGLGNTEAFF
TRBD1	TRBV3-1/TRBV3-2	TRBJ1-1	-	14	TGTGCCAGCAGCCATGACAGGGTGGTGACTGAAGCTTTCTTT	CASSHDRVVTEAFF
TRBD1	TRBV3-1/TRBV3-2	TRBJ1-5	-	15	TGTGCCAGCAGCCAAGATCTGAGACAGGGCCAGCCCCAGCATTTT	CASSQDLRQGQPQHF
TRBD2	TRBV9	TRBJ2-5	once	18	TGTGCCAGCAGCGTAGCTGGGTGGGGTAGCGGGGCCCAAGAGACCCAGTACTTC	CASSVAGWGSGAQETQYF
TRBD1	TRBV6-2/TRBV6-3	TRBJ1-5	-	17	TGTGCCAGCAGTCCCCCGGGACAGGGCAGTAGTGCGCAGCCCCAGCATTTT	CASSPPGQGSSAQPQHF
TRBD2	TRBV10-2	TRBJ2-7	-	15	TGCGCCAGCAGTGAGTCTCCGGGACTAGGCCACGAGCAGTACTTC	CASSESPGLGHEQYF
TRBD1	TRBV5-1	TRBJ2-2	once	17	TGCGCCAGCGGATCAATCAAAGGGACAGGGAGAACCGGGGAGCTGTTTTTT	CASGSIKGTGRTGELFF
-	TRBV19	TRBJ1-1	few	11	TGTGCCAGTAGTAAGACAGTTGAAGCTTTCTTT	CASSKTVEAFF
-	TRBV29-1	TRBJ1-4	once	17	TGCAGCGTTGAAAGGTTTGCCGGGGGAACTTTTTCGGAAAAACTGTTTTTT	CSVERFAGGTFSEKLFF